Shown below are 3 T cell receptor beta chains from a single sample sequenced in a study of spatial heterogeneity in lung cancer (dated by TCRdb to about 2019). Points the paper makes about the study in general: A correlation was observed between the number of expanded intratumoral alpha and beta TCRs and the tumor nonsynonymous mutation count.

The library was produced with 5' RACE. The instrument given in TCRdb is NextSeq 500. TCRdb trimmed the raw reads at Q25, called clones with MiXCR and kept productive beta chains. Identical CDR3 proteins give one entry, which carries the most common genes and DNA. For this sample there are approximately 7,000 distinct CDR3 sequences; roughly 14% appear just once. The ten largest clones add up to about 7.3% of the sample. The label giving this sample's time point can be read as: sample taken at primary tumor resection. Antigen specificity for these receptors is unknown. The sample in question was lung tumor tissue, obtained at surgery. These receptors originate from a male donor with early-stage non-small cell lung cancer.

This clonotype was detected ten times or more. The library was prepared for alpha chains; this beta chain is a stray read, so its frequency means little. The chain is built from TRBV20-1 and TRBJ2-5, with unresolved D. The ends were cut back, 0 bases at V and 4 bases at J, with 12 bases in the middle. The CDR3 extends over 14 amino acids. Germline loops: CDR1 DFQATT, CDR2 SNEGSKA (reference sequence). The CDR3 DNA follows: TGCAGTGCTAGAGATCCATCAGCTCCAGAGACCCAGTACTTC. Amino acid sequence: CSARDPSAPETQYF.

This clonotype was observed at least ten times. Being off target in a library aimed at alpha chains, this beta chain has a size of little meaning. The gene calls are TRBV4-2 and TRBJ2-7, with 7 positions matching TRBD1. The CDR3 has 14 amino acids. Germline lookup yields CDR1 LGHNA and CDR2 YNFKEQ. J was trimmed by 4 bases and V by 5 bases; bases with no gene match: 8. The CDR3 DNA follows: TGTGCCAGCAGCTTGCCCGGGACAGAATACGAGCAGTACTTC. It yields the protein CASSLPGTEYEQYF.

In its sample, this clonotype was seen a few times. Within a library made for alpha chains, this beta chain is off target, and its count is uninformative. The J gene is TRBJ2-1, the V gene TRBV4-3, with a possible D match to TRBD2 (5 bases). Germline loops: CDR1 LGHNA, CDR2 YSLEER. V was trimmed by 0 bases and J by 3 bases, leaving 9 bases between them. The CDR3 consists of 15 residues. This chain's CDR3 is CASSQDRGNYNEQFF. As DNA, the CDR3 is TGCGCCAGCAGCCAAGATCGAGGGAACTACAATGAGCAGTTCTTC.